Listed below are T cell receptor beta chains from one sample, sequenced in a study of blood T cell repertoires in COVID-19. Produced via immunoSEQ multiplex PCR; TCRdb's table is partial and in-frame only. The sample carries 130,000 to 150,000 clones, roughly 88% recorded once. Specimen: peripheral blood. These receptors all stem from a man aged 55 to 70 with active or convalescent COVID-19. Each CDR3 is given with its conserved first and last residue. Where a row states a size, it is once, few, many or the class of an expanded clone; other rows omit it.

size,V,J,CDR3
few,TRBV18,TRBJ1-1,CASSPDRVNTEAFF
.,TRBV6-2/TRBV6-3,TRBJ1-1,CASSYLAGPNTEAFF
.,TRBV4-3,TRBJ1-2,CASSQDWVTSWAYGYTF
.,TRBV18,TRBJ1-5,CASSDGQGGIRLNQPQHF
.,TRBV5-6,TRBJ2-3,CASSPGGTDTQYF
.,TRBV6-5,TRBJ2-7,CASSYDRKYEQYF
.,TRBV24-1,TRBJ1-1,CATRGQGFEAFF
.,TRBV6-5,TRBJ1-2,CASHGGVGYTF
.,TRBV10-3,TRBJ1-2,CAISESNRGLDGYTF
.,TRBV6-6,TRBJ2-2,CASSYSRTGNTGELFF
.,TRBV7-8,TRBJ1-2,CASSSRRDSNYGYTF
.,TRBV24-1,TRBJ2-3,CATSDLGLAASGTDTQYF
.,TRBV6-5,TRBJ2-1,CASSYSAIQGNEQFF
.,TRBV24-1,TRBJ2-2,CATSVGVGTGELFF
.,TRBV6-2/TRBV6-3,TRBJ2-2,CASSHIGGSGELFF
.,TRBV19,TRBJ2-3,CASSMARDNTDTQYF